This T cell receptor beta chain was observed in a study of identifying expanded T cells in peripheral blood. Overall study findings and caveats: Technical replicates showed about 1.1 changed clones; roughly two weeks roughly 16; four weeks 19.

CDR3 length: 17 amino acids. Germline V gives CDR1 GTSNPN, CDR2 SVGIG (reference sequence). Germline trimming cut 3 bases from V and 4 bases from J; bases unmatched to any gene: 14. TCRdb's table, derived via immunoSEQ multiplex PCR, lists solely in-frame clones and lacks some. In the table there are about 110,000 clones, less than 90% of which are singletons. Regarding this clone: Its antigen is unknown.

The rearrangement links TRBV30 to TRBJ1-1, with 10 nucleotides matching TRBD1. The sequencing sample was made of blood. This sequence originates from a person aged 18-70 years in good health. The CDR3 spells CAWRRPGQGSYFTEAFF. The DNA of the CDR3 is TGTGCCTGGAGAAGACCGGGACAGGGGTCCTATTTCACTGAAGCTTTCTTT.